This T cell receptor (beta chain) was found in a study of T cells in Graves' hyperthyroidism and ophthalmopathy (dated by TCRdb to the late 2010s). The study in broad terms: Peripheral blood samples were taken at the time of initial diagnosis, prior to any treatment. To identify distinguishing TCR V-J signatures, a discovery cohort of 90 to 100 patients was used, comprising 40 to 45 with Graves' ophthalmopathy and around 57 with stable Graves' hyperthyroidism. Prospective prediction of ophthalmopathy was tested in an independent validation cohort consisting of 18 to 20 hyperthyroidism patients and around 16 patients who later progressed to ophthalmopathy. For training and testing, the 100 patients in the discovery cohort were randomly divided in a 7:3 ratio. Thyroid tissue and blood T-cell repertoires from six Graves' hyperthyroidism patients were also compared in the study. Once sampling was done, hyperthyroidism patients were given methimazole at a starting dose of 30 mg daily, whereas ophthalmopathy patients were given high-dose intravenous methylprednisolone. The paper describes TCR Vbeta CDR3 sequencing of 140 or so peripheral blood samples, made up of around 41 ophthalmopathy patients, 70 to 75 hyperthyroidism patients and 17 progressor patients.

Stable Graves' hyperthyroidism was defined as no progression to ophthalmopathy during 18 months of follow-up. Hyperthyroidism patients were aged 18 to 65 years and newly diagnosed, with disease duration of less than 2 months. Any patient with an uncontrolled infection, another autoimmune disease, pregnancy or lactation was excluded. Diagnoses were based on clinical symptoms, serum thyroxine and TRAb, thyroid ultrasound and orbital computed tomography. PBMCs were isolated from 7.5 to 10 ml of fresh peripheral blood by Ficoll-Paque density gradient centrifugation. Trizol reagent was used to extract total RNA, and RNA quality was then checked on an Agilent 2100 Bioanalyzer. TCR beta CDR3 regions were amplified from RNA transcripts. The first round of RT-PCR for the TCR CDR3 was performed with the HTBI primer set and the Qiagen OneStep RT-PCR kit. Libraries were constructed in a second round of multiplex PCR, after which size selection and purification were carried out. Paired-end sequencing of the libraries was performed with 100 bp reads on an Illumina HiSeq2000. The original pipeline was this. SOAPnuke was used to process the raw data, removing reads that contained adapters or uncalled bases, had a mean Phred below 15, or lacked an exact match to the constant primer or identifier. COPE v1.2.5 was used to merge high-quality paired reads, and clonotypes were defined as unique nucleotide sequences. Clonotypes were aligned to IMGT TRBV, TRBD and TRBJ reference segments using MiTCR v1.1. Analysis was restricted to V-J combinations with a frequency above 0.0001, which covered just over 98% of repertoires. A TCS score was defined as the ratio between F50 (clonal expansion) and ExV (chaos), using BLOSUM62-based TCRdist between CDR3 peptides within each V-J. Welch's t-statistics and random forest reduced fewer than 600 V-J features to fewer than 15, which were used in a naive Bayes classifier (R e1071). TCRdb reprocessed the public reads (quality trimming at Q25 with fastp, clone calling with MiXCR) and kept in-frame beta chains. Rows matching on CDR3 protein sequence are summarized as one entry with the most common DNA and genes. TCRdb's processing, not the authors', yielded these V and J calls. Counted in this sample were some 500,000 distinct CDR3 sequences; roughly an eighth of them appeared once. Jointly, the top ten make up about 17% of the sample.

What the study reported, not specific to this receptor: Most expanded thyroid clonotypes (frequency above 0.001) were also detected in blood, suggesting blood repertoires may reflect thyroid immune responses. In validation, the model predicted progression to ophthalmopathy a median of approximately 6.3 months before onset, with about 64% sensitivity and about 75% specificity. In cross-validation, a model built on a 13 V-J signature told ophthalmopathy apart from stable hyperthyroidism with under 90% sensitivity and roughly 81% specificity, and in testing the same model reached 80%/75%. Sample size was not statistically predetermined, and investigators were not blinded to group allocation.

Remarks on this clonotype: Its antigen is still unknown. Base qualities are missing; no much larger clone stands one base away.

CDR1 MNHNS and CDR2 SASEGT are derived from the germline V gene. The CDR3 covers 16 residues, taking in both the cysteine and the phenylalanine. The CDR3 DNA has 48 bases and is translated from base 1. The junction carries 23 bases between V and J, which are trimmed by 6 bases and 8 bases respectively. The rearrangement joined TRBV6-1 to TRBJ2-1, with the D call tentatively TRBD1 or TRBD2, each fitting 5 bases. The TCR sequence derives from a woman between 18 and 29 years old with Graves' hyperthyroidism. The sequenced material came from blood. This receptor has the CDR3 CASSLSGTGVKYEQFF. The DNA sequence follows: TGTGCCAGCAGCCTATCCGGGACCGGAGTTAAGTATGAGCAGTTCTTC.